A single sample is the source of the 12 T cell receptor beta chains below, sequenced in a study of identical twins. MiXCR, applied by TCRdb to the 5' RACE reads, yields one record per CDR3 protein. The sample holds 1.5 million to 2 million distinct CDR3 sequences; more than 30% are singletons and the top ten take 0.25% to 0.3%. The sequencing sample was made of cord blood. Receptors originate from a newborn girl in good health.

This chain links TRBV7-9 with TRBJ2-3; a possible D gene is TRBD1 (6 bases). The germline V gene encodes CDR1 SEHNR and CDR2 FQNEAQ (reference sequence). The CDR3 spans 16 residues. V was trimmed by 3 bases and J by 2 bases, leaving 15 bases between them. CDR3: CASSLLRGTYTDTQYF. The CDR3 DNA reads TGTGCCAGCAGCTTGCTAAGGGGGACCTACACAGATACGCAGTATTTT. Based on the CDR3 plus reference TRBV7-9 and TRBJ2-3, the full variable domain is DTGVSQNPRHKITKRGQNVTFRCDPISEHNRLYWYRQTLGQGPEFLTYFQNEAQLEKSRLLSDRFSAERPKGSFSTLEIQRTEQGDSAMYLCASSLLRGTYTDTQYFGPGTRLTVL.

The gene calls are TRBV3-1 and TRBJ1-2; 8 positions agree with TRBD1. With 1 base clipped from V and 3 bases from J, the junction kept 13 bases outside the gene matches. The CDR3 is 18 amino acids. Germline V gene data show CDR1 as LGHDT and CDR2 as YNNKEL (reference sequence). CDR3 bases: TGTGCCAGCAGCCAAGTCTTGGGACGACAGGGGAGGTACTATGGCTACACCTTC. Its translation is CASSQVLGRQGRYYGYTF. The full variable domain, rest sourced from reference TRBV3-1 and TRBJ1-2, is DTAVSQTPKYLVTQMGNDKSIKCEQNLGHDTMYWYKQDSKKFLKIMFSYNNKELIINETVPNRFSPKSPDKAHLNLHINSLELGDSAVYFCASSQVLGRQGRYYGYTFGSGTRLTVV.

This clonotype occurred once. One end of the junction does not line up with germline, which may come from a read error. V usage is TRBV2 and J usage is TRBJ1-4, with unresolved D. The germline gives CDR1 SNHLY, CDR2 FYNNEI. The CDR3 totals 14 residues. For the CDR3, the DNA is TGTGCCAGCAGGAAGGAGACAACTAATGAAGAACTGTTTTTT. Its protein is CASRKETTNEELFF.

Concerning this clonotype itself: The germline gene is not matched at one end of the junction; a read error may be the cause. The chain links TRBV12-3 or TRBV12-4 to TRBJ2-3; no clear D. The CDR3 spans 14 residues. The CDR3 DNA follows: TGTGCCGGCAGTTTCTCAGATCGCACCGACGGGCAGTATTTT. It encodes CAGSFSDRTDGQYF.

The chain is built from TRBV5-1 and TRBJ2-3; weak D call: TRBD1 (6 bases). Trimming took off 0 bases at V and 0 bases at J, with 14 bases between the two ends. Germline CDR1 SGHRS, CDR2 YFSETQ. The CDR3 is 17 residues long. CDR3 protein: CASSLAAGVISTDTQYF. As DNA, the CDR3 is TGCGCCAGCAGCTTGGCCGCAGGGGTTATTAGCACAGATACGCAGTATTTT.

This chain links TRBV25-1 with TRBJ2-7, with a possible D match to TRBD2 (5 bases). Germline V gene data show CDR1 as MGHDK and CDR2 as SYGVNS. The CDR3 loop spans 15 amino acids. The germline V and J ends were trimmed by 4 bases and 9 bases, with 22 bases remaining between them. The CDR3 loop reads CASSGKENTPEGQYF. CDR3 sequence (DNA): TGTGCCAGCAGTGGTAAGGAAAATACCCCAGAGGGGCAGTACTTC.

This clonotype was detected a few times. The chain employs TRBV4-2 and TRBJ1-1; D gene ambiguous. The CDR3 consists of 16 residues. Germline-derived CDR1 and CDR2 are LGHNA and YNFKEQ. V lost 1 base, J lost 1 base, and 13 bases lay in between. This CDR3 is CASSQGAGVQNTEAFF. CDR3 bases: TGTGCCAGCAGCCAAGGGGCTGGGGTCCAGAACACTGAAGCTTTCTTT.

This clonotype showed up just a few times. The chain uses TRBV12-3 or TRBV12-4 and TRBJ2-1, with a tentative D call TRBD2 (6 bases). The J call may be wrong; the DNA end is better matched by TRBJ2-7. The CDR3 is 17 residues long. The CDR3 coding sequence is TGTGCCAGCAGTTTAGGCACTAGCTGGAGCTCCTACAATGAGCAGTACTTC. Translating gives CASSLGTSWSSYNEQYF.

The genes are TRBV2 and TRBJ1-1, with D perhaps matching TRBD1 (5 bases). The germline V and J ends were trimmed by 2 bases and 2 bases, with 9 bases remaining between them. The germline gives CDR1 SNHLY, CDR2 FYNNEI. This CDR3 has 14 residues. The CDR3 sequence: CASSERTGNTEAFF. CDR3 coding DNA: TGTGCCAGCAGTGAACGCACAGGAAACACTGAAGCTTTCTTT.

This clonotype was found many times. The chain combines TRBV3-1 with TRBJ2-7; D is uncertain. The V gene's germline CDR1 is LGHDT and CDR2 YNNKEL (reference sequence). The germline V and J ends were trimmed by 1 base and 2 bases, with 9 bases remaining between them. CDR3 length: 14 amino acids. DNA for the CDR3: TGTGCCAGCAGCCAAGGAACCCCCCCCTACGAGCAGTACTTC. Translating it yields CASSQGTPPYEQYF.

This rearrangement joins TRBV20-1 to TRBJ2-5; TRBD2 matches 11 bases. Per the germline V gene, CDR1 is DFQATT and CDR2 is SNEGSKA (reference sequence). With V trimmed by 6 bases and J by 11 bases, 17 bases remained unmatched. The CDR3 is 15 amino acids. CDR3 protein: CSAVPSGGSYNEQYF. CDR3 bases: TGCAGTGCGGTCCCTAGCGGGGGGTCCTACAATGAGCAGTACTTC.

This clonotype was counted between two and nine times. The chain carries TRBV10-3 and TRBJ2-4; 8 bases align to TRBD1. The germline gives CDR1 ENHRY, CDR2 SYGVKD. The CDR3 length is 15 residues. V shed 6 bases, J shed 0 bases, and the junction held 4 bases outside the gene matches. In nucleotides, the CDR3 is TGTGCCATCAGCGCAACAGGGGGAGCCAAAAACATTCAGTACTTC. Translating gives CAISATGGAKNIQYF.